This T cell receptor beta chain stems from a study of early T cells in non-severe SARS-CoV-2 infection (dated by TCRdb to the early 2020s). Background for the entire study: Bulk RNA from unsorted whole blood was used for TCR sequencing, so alpha and beta chains could not be paired. Study-wide conclusions, independent of this receptor: VDJdb matching was skewed toward anti-spike CD8 responses and likely underestimated virus-specific expansions by missing private and CD4 specificities.

This clonotype turned up a few times. It lacks a known antigen. No much larger clone is present one base from it, and per-base qualities are unavailable. Between the V and J ends, shortened by 5 bases and 1 base respectively, the junction contains 8 bases. There are 12 amino acids in the CDR3, from cysteine to phenylalanine inclusive. Only the CDR3 DNA is retained, 36 bases long and in frame from the first base. The germline V gene encodes CDR1 DFQATT and CDR2 SNEGSKA (reference sequence). Library creation used 5' RACE. TCRdb lists the instrument as NextSeq 500. The TCR library protocol attached unique molecular identifiers to individual cDNA molecules to correct for sequencing error and PCR bias. Sequencing covered both TCR alpha and beta chains, and within each sample the abundances of alpha and beta sequences were tightly co-correlated. The study's own analysis went as follows. Decombinator V4 was used to annotate TCR sequences for V gene, J gene and CDR3. TCRs were defined as expanded if a significant change between any two time points was detected under a Poisson model with p below 0.0001. Abundances of TCRs were expressed as counts per million after normalisation to the total number of TCRs sequenced in each sample. MAIT TCRs were defined by TRAV1-2 paired with TRAJ12, TRAJ20 or TRAJ33, and iNKT TCRs by TRAV10 paired with TRAJ18. VDJdb, accessed on 1 November 2021, was searched for TCRs annotated for CMV, EBV and SARS-CoV-2, and TCRs annotated for more than one antigen were excluded. In TCRdb, the public reads were trimmed at Q25 with fastp and aligned with MiXCR, with productive beta chains retained. Each record represents a unique CDR3 protein, reported with the most common genes and DNA among its rows. These V and J calls are TCRdb output, not the study's own analysis. Across this sample there are approximately 50,000 distinct CDR3 sequences, with over 7% seen only once. Approximately 4% of the sample is in the top ten clones.

This was a case-control study nested in a cohort of healthcare workers in London, UK, who had nasopharyngeal swab PCR tests and blood samples taken every week. Between 23 and 31 March 2020, the week of the UK lockdown, healthcare workers were enrolled and then followed up weekly for as long as 16 weeks. The sequence is built from TRBV20-1 and TRBJ2-5; the D gene identity is not certain. The TCR was taken from an adult who was a healthcare worker with PCR-confirmed SARS-CoV-2 infection or an uninfected control (not recorded which). The sample comprised whole blood. DNA sequence: TGCAGTGCTCGTCGAGTCCAAGAGACCCAGTACTTC. The translation is CSARRVQETQYF.